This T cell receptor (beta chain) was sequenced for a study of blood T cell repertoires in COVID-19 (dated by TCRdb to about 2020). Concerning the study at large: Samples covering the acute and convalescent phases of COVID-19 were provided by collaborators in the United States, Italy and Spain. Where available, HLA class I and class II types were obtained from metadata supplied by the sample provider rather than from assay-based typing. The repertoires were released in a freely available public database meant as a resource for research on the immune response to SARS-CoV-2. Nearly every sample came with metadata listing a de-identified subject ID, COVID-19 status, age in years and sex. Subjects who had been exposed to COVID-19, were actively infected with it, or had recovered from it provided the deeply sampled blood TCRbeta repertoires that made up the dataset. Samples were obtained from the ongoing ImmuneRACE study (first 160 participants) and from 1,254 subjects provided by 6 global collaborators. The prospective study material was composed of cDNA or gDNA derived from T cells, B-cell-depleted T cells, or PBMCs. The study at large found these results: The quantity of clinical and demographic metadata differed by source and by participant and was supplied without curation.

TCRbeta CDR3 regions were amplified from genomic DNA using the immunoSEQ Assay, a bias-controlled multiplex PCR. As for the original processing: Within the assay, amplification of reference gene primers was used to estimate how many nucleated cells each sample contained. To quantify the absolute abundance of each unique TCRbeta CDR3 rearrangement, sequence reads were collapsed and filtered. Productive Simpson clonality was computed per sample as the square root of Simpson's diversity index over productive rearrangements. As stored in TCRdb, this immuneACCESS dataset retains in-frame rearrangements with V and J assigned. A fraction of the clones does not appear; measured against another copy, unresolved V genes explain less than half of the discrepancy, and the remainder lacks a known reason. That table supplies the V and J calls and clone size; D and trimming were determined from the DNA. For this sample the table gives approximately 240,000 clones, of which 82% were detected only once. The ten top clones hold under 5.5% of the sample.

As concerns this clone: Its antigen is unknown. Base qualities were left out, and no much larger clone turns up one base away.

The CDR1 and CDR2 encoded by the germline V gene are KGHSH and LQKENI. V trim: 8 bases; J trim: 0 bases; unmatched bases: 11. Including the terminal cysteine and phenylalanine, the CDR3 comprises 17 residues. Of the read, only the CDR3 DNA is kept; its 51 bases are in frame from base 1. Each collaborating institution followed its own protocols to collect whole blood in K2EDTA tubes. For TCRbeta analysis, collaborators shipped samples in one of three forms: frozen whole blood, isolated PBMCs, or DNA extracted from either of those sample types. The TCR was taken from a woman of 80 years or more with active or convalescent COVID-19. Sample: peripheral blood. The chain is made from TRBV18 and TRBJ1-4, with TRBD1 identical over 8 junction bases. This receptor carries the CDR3 CASQDRGLSSTNEKLFF. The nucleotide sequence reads TGTGCCAGCCAAGACAGGGGCCTGTCCTCAACTAATGAAAAACTGTTTTTT.